The sample holds a few counts of the clone carrying this T cell receptor beta chain. Antigen: not known. Each TCR beta cDNA library carried unique molecular identifiers. Roughly 450,000 cDNA molecules came from around 0.96 to 9.9 million T cells. TCRdb fed the PCR reads into MiXCR, producing one record per CDR3 protein. The table records roughly 540,000 distinct CDR3 sequences, roughly 34% of them present only once. The source of the sample is a study of post-analysis software for immune sequencing data. The overall study: The disease courses covered relapsing-remitting, secondary progressive and progressive-relapsing multiple sclerosis.

General observations from the study: Versus controls, multiple sclerosis patients showed significantly lower diversity (normalized Chao1).

Input material: blood. This TCR was sampled from a girl aged 2-17 years with multiple sclerosis.

The CDR3 is CAIRTGEFNEQFF. The CDR3 nucleotides are TGTGCCATCCGGACAGGGGAGTTCAATGAGCAGTTCTTC. This rearrangement joins TRBV10-3 to TRBJ2-1, with 9 bases aligning to TRBD1. Germline lookup yields CDR1 ENHRY and CDR2 SYGVKD. The CDR3 is 13 amino acids. The V segment lost 8 bases and the J segment 6 bases; nucleotides outside the gene matches: 5.